The subject of this entry is one TCR beta chain. The CDR3 extends over 14 amino acids. CDR1 SGDLS and CDR2 YYNGEE come from the germline V gene. Trimming took 0 bases from V and 12 from J; bases not matched to a gene: 2. The data belong to a study of blood T cell repertoires in COVID-19. The method was immunoSEQ multiplex PCR; TCRdb's version includes in-frame clones alone and lacks a portion of them. The sample contains over 350,000 clones, approximately 91% of which appear only once. This clonotype was obtained from a woman aged 40 to 49 who had been exposed to COVID-19. V is TRBV9 and J is TRBJ2-1; 14 bases map to TRBD2. The sequenced sample was PBMCs or T cells enriched from blood (not recorded which). CDR3 in amino acids: CASSVATSGRGQFF. The CDR3 nucleotides are TGTGCCAGCAGCGTAGCGACTAGCGGGAGGGGGCAGTTCTTC.